Sequencing of this T cell receptor (beta chain) was carried out in a study of blood T cell repertoires in COVID-19. Study at large: There were acute and convalescent COVID-19 samples, and they came from the United States, Italy and Spain.

The CDR3 runs to 13 residues. With V trimmed by 10 bases and J by 4 bases, 9 bases remained unmatched. Germline CDR1 and CDR2: SNHLY and FYNNEI. Recovery among Cohort 3 donors was established by two negative PCRs, clearance, or symptom resolution. This table comes from immunoSEQ multiplex PCR, and its TCRdb copy is limited to in-frame clones, with some not included. The table shows about 170,000 clones, with under 85% occurring only once. This chain links TRBV2 with TRBJ1-2; 7 bases fit TRBD1. The sequence came from a man aged 50 to 60 who had recovered from COVID-19. Sequencing was carried out using PBMCs or T cells enriched from blood (not recorded which). CDR3 loop: CANDRESGYGYTF. As DNA, the CDR3 is TGTGCCAACGACAGGGAAAGCGGCTATGGCTACACCTTC. Filled out from reference TRBV2 and TRBJ1-2, the complete variable domain reads EPEVTQTPSHQVTQMGQEVILRCVPISNHLYFYWYRQILGQKVEFLVSFYNNEISEKSEIFDDQFSVERPDGSNFTLKIRSTKLEDSAMYFCANDRESGYGYTFGSGTRLTVV.